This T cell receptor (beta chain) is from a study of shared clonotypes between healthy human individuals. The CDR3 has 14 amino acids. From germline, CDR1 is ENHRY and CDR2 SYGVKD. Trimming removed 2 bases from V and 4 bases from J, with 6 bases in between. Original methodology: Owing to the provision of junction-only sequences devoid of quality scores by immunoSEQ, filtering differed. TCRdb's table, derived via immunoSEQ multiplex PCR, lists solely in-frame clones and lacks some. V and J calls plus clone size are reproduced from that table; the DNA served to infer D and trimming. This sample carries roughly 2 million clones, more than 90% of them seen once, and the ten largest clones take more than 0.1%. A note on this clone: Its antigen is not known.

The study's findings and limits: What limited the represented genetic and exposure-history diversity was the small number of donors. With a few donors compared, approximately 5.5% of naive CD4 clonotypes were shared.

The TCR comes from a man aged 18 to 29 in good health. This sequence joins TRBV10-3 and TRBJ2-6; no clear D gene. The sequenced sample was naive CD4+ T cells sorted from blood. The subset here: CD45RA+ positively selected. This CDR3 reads CAISEPTGANVLTF. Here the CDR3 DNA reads TGTGCCATCAGTGAGCCTACCGGGGCCAACGTCCTGACTTTC.